These 21 T cell receptor beta chains were all obtained from the same sample, sequenced in a study of T cell changes during pregnancy in multiple sclerosis. Clones were read by immunoSEQ multiplex PCR, and TCRdb kept only the in-frame ones, dropping some. The data hold 85,000 to 100,000 clones, with approximately 90% observed a single time. The sample in question was peripheral blood, obtained before pregnancy. The source is a female donor with multiple sclerosis, enrolled in a pregnancy study.

V gene TRBV4-1 combines with J gene TRBJ1-4; D possibly corresponds to TRBD1 (5 bases). V gave up 4 bases and J gave up 6 bases, with 15 bases separating them. The CDR3 covers 15 residues. Germline CDR1 is MGHRA and CDR2 is YSYEKL. CDR3 region: CASSPRQFLDEKLFF. CDR3 in DNA: TGCGCCAGCAGCCCAAGACAGTTTCTGGATGAAAAACTGTTTTTT.

This clone was picked up one time. V usage is TRBV28 and J usage is TRBJ2-3; the match to TRBD2 covers 12 bases. Germline loops: CDR1 MDHEN, CDR2 SYDVKM. The ends lost 5 bases at V and 4 bases at J; junction bases unmatched: 7. The CDR3 loop spans 16 amino acids. This chain's CDR3 is CASSTRLAGDADTQYF. The DNA of the CDR3 is TGTGCCAGCAGTACAAGACTAGCGGGAGACGCAGATACGCAGTATTTT.

V is TRBV5-1 and J is TRBJ2-2; 8 bases map to TRBD2. Losses at the gene ends were 5 bases for V and 3 bases for J; bases not matched to a gene: 6. Germline assignment: CDR1 SGHRS and CDR2 YFSETQ. The CDR3 extends over 15 amino acids. CDR3 in amino acids: CASSSIAGYTGELFF. CDR3 bases: TGCGCCAGCAGTTCAATAGCGGGATACACCGGGGAGCTGTTTTTT.

The V gene is TRBV7-9, the J gene TRBJ2-6; TRBD1 matches 7 bases. Germline values: CDR1 SEHNR, CDR2 FQNEAQ (reference sequence). CDR3 size: 19 residues. The V segment lost 1 base and the J segment 3 bases; nucleotides outside the gene matches: 12. Written as DNA, the CDR3 is TGTGCCAGCAGCTTAGGTACTGGGACAGCCTCTAATGGGGCCAACGTCCTGACTTTC. This encodes CASSLGTGTASNGANVLTF.

In this sample, this clone turned up a few times. The chain joins TRBV10-3 to TRBJ2-4, with 7 bases aligning to TRBD1. The trim removed 10 bases at V and 14 bases at J, leaving 11 bases unmatched. Germline CDR1 and CDR2: ENHRY and SYGVKD. The length of the CDR3 is 11 residues. The CDR3 region has the DNA TGTGCCACCCGGGACAGAGTATCCGAGTACTTC. Translation gives CATRDRVSEYF.

The chain links TRBV5-4 to TRBJ1-6; 7 positions match TRBD1. The CDR3 totals 16 residues. With V trimmed by 5 bases and J by 7 bases, 12 bases remained unmatched. Germline V gives CDR1 SGHNT, CDR2 YYREEE (reference sequence). CDR3 nucleotides: TGTGCCAGCAGGGATCGACAGGGCCAGAGAAATTCACCCCTCCACTTT. It codes for CASRDRQGQRNSPLHF.

The gene calls are TRBV27 and TRBJ2-7, with 7 nucleotides matching TRBD2. V lost 8 bases to trimming and J lost 2 bases; unmatched junction nucleotides: 6. This CDR3 comprises 13 residues. CDR1 is MNHEY and CDR2 is SMNVEV in the germline V gene (reference sequence). CDR3 nucleotides: TGTGCCAGCTGGGAGGCGGGAGCCTACGAGCAGTACTTC. This translates into CASWEAGAYEQYF.

This chain uses TRBV18 with TRBJ2-7; 8 positions match TRBD1. The V segment lost 6 bases and the J segment 4 bases; nucleotides outside the gene matches: 11. CDR1 and CDR2 from the germline V gene are KGHSH and LQKENI. This CDR3 spans 15 amino acids. For the CDR3, the DNA is TGTGCCAGCTCGGACAGGGCCCGAGTTCTGTACGAGCAGTACTTC. Amino acid sequence: CASSDRARVLYEQYF.

This chain joins TRBV7-9 and TRBJ2-1; 12 nucleotides match TRBD2. Trimming cost V 4 bases and J 9 bases; bases outside gene matches: 19. Germline CDR1 is SEHNR and CDR2 is FQNEAQ (reference sequence). This CDR3 has 19 residues. The CDR3: CASSSGIGGASGRGGEQFF. The CDR3 region has the DNA TGTGCCAGCAGCTCAGGAATTGGCGGGGCTAGCGGGAGGGGGGGTGAGCAGTTCTTC.

V usage is TRBV5-1 and J usage is TRBJ2-1, with 7 bases aligning to TRBD2. From germline, CDR1 is SGHRS and CDR2 YFSETQ. V was pared by 2 bases and J by 8 bases, with 7 bases of the junction left unmatched. This CDR3 is built from 14 residues. This CDR3 reads CASSLPAGQDEQFF. In DNA form, the CDR3 reads TGCGCCAGCAGCTTACCAGCGGGGCAGGATGAGCAGTTCTTC.

The V call is TRBV7-6, the J call TRBJ1-4; TRBD1 is a possible D gene (6 bases). CDR1 and CDR2 (germline): SGHVS, FNYEAQ. The CDR3 is 16 residues long. The V end was cut by 5 bases, the J end by 7 bases, with 20 bases between. CDR3 sequence: CASSDNYRARAEKLFF. CDR3 nucleotide sequence: TGTGCCAGCAGCGACAATTACAGGGCCCGGGCTGAAAAACTGTTTTTT.

The chain recombines TRBV6-4 with TRBJ1-2, with D possibly TRBD1 on 5 matching bases. The CDR3 has 15 amino acids. V was pared by 8 bases and J by 0 bases, with 16 bases between. Germline V gives CDR1 MRHNA, CDR2 SNTAGT. CDR3 residues: CASHNTRAANYGYTF. DNA for the CDR3: TGTGCCAGCCACAATACCAGGGCAGCTAACTATGGCTACACCTTC.

CDR3 residues: CASSGQGSQVGGEKLFF. The DNA of the CDR3 is TGTGCCAGCAGTGGCCAGGGTTCCCAAGTTGGGGGCGAAAAACTGTTTTTT. The chain uses TRBV6-1 and TRBJ1-4; tentatively, D is TRBD1 (6 bases). Trimming cost V 4 bases and J 8 bases, with 23 bases left between them. Germline assignment: CDR1 MNHNS and CDR2 SASEGT. CDR3 length: 17 residues.

The chain is built from TRBV5-1 and TRBJ1-1, with 7 positions matching TRBD1. Trimming took 8 bases from V and 2 from J; bases not matched to a gene: 6. CDR3 length: 13 amino acids. Germline CDR1 and CDR2: SGHRS and YFSETQ. The chain's CDR3 is CASAGTENTEAFF. The CDR3 nucleotides are TGCGCCAGTGCCGGGACAGAAAACACTGAAGCTTTCTTT.

The V call is TRBV7-3, the J call TRBJ2-7; TRBD1 might be the D (6 bases). The ends were cut back, 5 bases at V and 2 bases at J, with 19 bases in the middle. Per germline, CDR1 SGHTA and CDR2 FQGTGA. The CDR3 is 16 residues long. CDR3 DNA sequence: TGTGCCAGCAGCCCCTTCGGGGCAGGGACAACCTACGAGCAGTACTTC. Amino acid sequence: CASSPFGAGTTYEQYF.

This sequence joins TRBV5-1 and TRBJ1-1; D remains unclear. V dropped 0 bases and J dropped 5 bases, with 14 bases sitting between them. This CDR3 is 15 amino acids long. Germline CDR1 SGHRS, CDR2 YFSETQ. The CDR3 reads CASSLDSGRGTEAFF. Here the CDR3 DNA reads TGCGCCAGCAGCTTGGACAGCGGGCGCGGGACTGAAGCTTTCTTT.

This clone was recorded once. The chain joins TRBV18 to TRBJ1-1; tentatively, D is TRBD1 (6 bases). CDR1 and CDR2 from the germline V gene are KGHSH and LQKENI. This CDR3 is built from 15 residues. Trimming cost V 1 base and J 1 base, with 10 bases left between them. CDR3 residues: CASSPLGTRNTEAFF. The DNA of the CDR3 is TGTGCCAGCTCACCACTGGGGACAAGGAACACTGAAGCTTTCTTT.

The chain carries TRBV2 and TRBJ1-1, with 10 bases matching TRBD1. The length of the CDR3 is 14 residues. The germline gives CDR1 SNHLY, CDR2 FYNNEI. Trimming removed 7 bases from V and 3 bases from J; junction bases left unmatched: 5. The CDR3 reads CASIRQGAYTEAFF. The CDR3 region has the DNA TGTGCCAGCATTCGACAGGGGGCTTACACTGAAGCTTTCTTT.

The rearrangement uses TRBV5-4 and TRBJ2-1, with 10 bases matching TRBD1. The CDR3 runs 15 residues. The ends lost 4 bases at V and 7 bases at J; junction bases unmatched: 8. The germline gives CDR1 SGHNT, CDR2 YYREEE (reference sequence). CDR3 in DNA: TGTGCCAGCAGCCAGACAGGGGGCAAATTGAATGAGCAGTTCTTC. Translating gives CASSQTGGKLNEQFF.

The chain is built from TRBV18 and TRBJ1-1, with D unclear. Germline values: CDR1 KGHSH, CDR2 LQKENI. Trimming pared 8 bases from V and 1 base from J, leaving 11 bases between. CDR3 length: 13 residues. In DNA, the CDR3 is TGTGCCAGCCTAGATGGTGAGAACACTGAAGCTTTCTTT. It encodes CASLDGENTEAFF.

The chain has TRBV6-1 and TRBJ2-1; 11 nucleotides align to TRBD2. The germline V gene encodes CDR1 MNHNS and CDR2 SASEGT. There are 21 residues in the CDR3. V dropped 2 bases and J dropped 5; count of bases not matched to a gene: 20. CDR3: CASSEMARTGLTSGSDNEQFF. CDR3 nucleotides: TGTGCCAGCAGTGAAATGGCAAGGACAGGGCTTACTAGCGGGAGTGACAATGAGCAGTTCTTC.